This T cell receptor beta chain was sequenced in a study of Ad26.COV2.S vaccination and SARS-CoV-2 variants. Study-wide results and caveats: Vaccine recipients and placebo recipients showed similar non-spike TCR breadth. The analyses of TCR breadth and depth may have understated the size of total T cell responses.

V dropped 6 bases and J dropped 4; count of bases not matched to a gene: 9. Germline assignment: CDR1 SQVTM and CDR2 ANQGSEA. The CDR3 length is 15 residues. Assay used: immunoSEQ multiplex PCR; TCRdb lists only in-frame clones, some missing. Of some 350,000 clones listed, about 90% are singletons. As concerns this clone: Its antigen is undetermined.

This sequence originates from a human donor who had recovered from COVID-19. The rearrangement joins TRBV29-1 to TRBJ2-5; 12 positions match TRBD1. This specimen consisted of peripheral blood, obtained after recovery from COVID-19. The CDR3 DNA is TGCAGCGTATTCGGGACAGGGGGCGATTTAGAGACCCAGTACTTC. This codes for CSVFGTGGDLETQYF.